Included here is one T cell receptor beta chain sequence, with context. Vbeta (60) and Jbeta (13) primers were used in the PCR. Produced via immunoSEQ multiplex PCR; TCRdb's table is partial and in-frame only. This table has 50,000 to 65,000 clones, approximately 77% appearing once. These data originate in a study of cytomegalovirus exposure and HLA in healthy donors. The sequenced sample consisted of PBMCs. The clonotype was recovered from a woman between 18 and 30 years old in good health and CMV-seronegative.

The chain's CDR3 is CASSVGQAVDQPQHF. CDR3 coding DNA: TGTGCCAGTAGTGTCGGACAGGCCGTCGATCAGCCCCAGCATTTT. The V and J genes are TRBV19 and TRBJ1-5; 7 nucleotides line up with TRBD1. CDR3 length: 15 residues. The ends lost 5 bases at V and 5 bases at J; junction bases unmatched: 9. The germline CDR1 and CDR2 sequences are LNHDA and SQIVND (reference sequence). Using reference TRBV19 and TRBJ1-5 for the parts outside the CDR3, the full variable domain is DGGITQSPKYLFRKEGQNVTLSCEQNLNHDAMYWYRQDPGQGLRLIYYSQIVNDFQKGDIAEGYSVSREKKESFPLTVTSAQKNPTAFYLCASSVGQAVDQPQHFGDGTRLSIL.